Given below is one T cell receptor beta chain in context. This specimen belongs to a study of blood T cell repertoires in COVID-19. Overall study: COVID-19 samples from acute and convalescent phases originated in the United States, Italy and Spain.

As handled by the study authors: Estimation of nucleated cell counts was performed using reference gene primer amplification. Using immunoSEQ multiplex PCR, the repertoire was profiled, and TCRdb retains in-frame clones only, with some absent. V, J and clone size are those of that table, while D and trimming were read from the DNA. The repertoire holds fewer than 130,000 clones, 85% to 90% seen once, with less than 40% in the top ten. The CDR3 loop spans 19 amino acids. From germline, CDR1 is LNHDA and CDR2 SQIVND (reference sequence). With V trimmed by 1 base and J by 4 bases, 13 bases remained unmatched.

Sequencing was carried out using peripheral blood. The V and J genes are TRBV19 and TRBJ2-3, with 11 bases matching TRBD1. The clonotype comes from a woman of 80 years or more with acute or convalescent COVID-19. CDR3 amino acids: CASSIGRRFAGQGADTQYF. CDR3 DNA sequence: TGTGCCAGTAGTATAGGGCGGAGGTTCGCGGGACAGGGGGCAGATACGCAGTATTTT.